Listed below are T cell receptor beta chains from one sample, sequenced in a study of cytomegalovirus exposure and HLA in healthy donors. Method: immunoSEQ multiplex PCR; TCRdb's copy keeps in-frame clones and lacks some. The sample gives 150,000 or so clones, 82% of which show up once; approximately 1.5% is in the top ten. Sequencing input: PBMCs. These receptors originate from a male donor in good health and CMV-seronegative. The CDR3 runs from the conserved cysteine through the conserved F or W. A D gene is named only where the DNA matches it firmly.

TRBJ2-1 TRBV7-9 . 10 CAIERDEQFF TGTGCCATAGAGAGGGATGAGCAGTTCTTC
TRBJ1-5 TRBV28 TRBD1 13 CASRTGFGSPQHF TGTGCCAGCCGGACAGGGTTTGGGAGTCCCCAGCATTTT
TRBJ2-3 TRBV12-5 TRBD2 16 CASGLYLAGSTDTQYF TGTGCTAGTGGTTTGTATCTAGCGGGGAGCACAGATACGCAGTATTTT
TRBJ1-5 TRBV19 TRBD1 21 CASSPPLGDRGRVYSNQPQHF TGTGCCAGTAGCCCCCCCCTCGGGGACAGGGGACGGGTATATAGCAATCAGCCCCAGCATTTT
TRBJ2-3 TRBV7-2 . 13 CASSPPSTDTQYF TGTGCCAGCAGCCCCCCATCCACAGATACGCAGTATTTT
TRBJ2-1 TRBV9 TRBD2 15 CASSASSGRGYEQFF TGTGCCAGCAGCGCTTCTAGCGGGAGGGGGTATGAGCAGTTCTTC
TRBJ1-2 TRBV6-1 TRBD1 15 CASLPRQGSGYGYTF TGTGCCAGTCTTCCACGACAGGGATCTGGCTATGGCTACACCTTC
TRBJ2-7 TRBV28 . 13 CASNTGYSYEQYF TGTGCCAGCAATACAGGATACTCCTACGAGCAGTACTTC
TRBJ2-1 TRBV28 TRBD2 16 CASSGFSGNSYNEQFF TGTGCCAGCAGTGGATTTAGCGGGAACTCCTACAATGAGCAGTTCTTC
TRBJ2-5 TRBV27 . 13 CASSLFPGQTQYF TGTGCCAGCAGTTTATTTCCGGGTCAGACCCAGTACTTC
TRBJ2-5 TRBV7-9 TRBD2 17 CSSSFSASGSSQETQYF TGTTCCAGCAGCTTCTCCGCTAGCGGGAGTTCTCAAGAGACCCAGTACTTC
TRBJ1-2 TRBV4-1 . 18 CASSQPGTAPRGYYGYTF TGCGCCAGCAGCCAGCCCGGGACGGCGCCTAGGGGGTACTATGGCTACACCTTC
TRBJ1-3 TRBV18 . 15 CASSPGGSSGNTIYF TGTGCCAGCTCACCGGGCGGGAGCTCTGGAAACACCATATATTTT
TRBJ2-3 TRBV29-1 TRBD2 15 CSVEQTSGATDTQYF TGCAGCGTTGAACAAACTAGCGGGGCTACAGATACGCAGTATTTT
TRBJ1-1 TRBV5-5 . 14 CASSYNMGGTEAFF TGTGCCAGCAGCTACAACATGGGGGGCACTGAAGCTTTCTTT
TRBJ2-2 TRBV5-1 TRBD1 16 CASSLRTGGNTGELFF TGCGCCAGCAGCTTGCGGACAGGGGGCAACACCGGGGAGCTGTTTTTT
TRBJ1-5 TRBV19 TRBD1 15 CASSIERKGAVPQHF TGTGCCAGTAGTATAGAGCGGAAGGGGGCTGTGCCCCAGCATTTT